Given below is one T cell receptor (beta chain) in context. What it recognizes is unknown. Viral peptide pools were used in the ViraFEST assay to expand antigen-specific CD4+ T cells, and sequencing came afterward. Following 10 days of culture, CD4+ T cells were isolated. Testing of the vaccine recipients showed negative nucleocapsid antibodies and no prior SARS-CoV-2 infection. The sample is drawn from a study of vaccination effects on CD4 cells after COVID-19. This CDR3 is built from 16 residues. Trimming took off 0 bases at V and 9 bases at J, with 18 bases between the two ends. Germline values: CDR1 MGHRA, CDR2 YSYEKL. Measured with immunoSEQ multiplex PCR; TCRdb has only the in-frame clones, and not every one. Counted here are about 73,000 clones, 60% to 85% occurring once; the ten biggest clones make up about 10%.

The source material was CD4+ T cells from PBMCs cultured with SARS-CoV-2 spike peptides, sampled before COVID-19 vaccination. This receptor was obtained from a human donor who received a COVID-19 vaccine. The chain has TRBV4-1 and TRBJ1-5, with D perhaps TRBD1 (6 bases). CDR3 nucleotides: TGCGCCAGCAGCCAAGATATCCTTCCCGTAGGGGGGCCCCAGCATTTT. Translated: CASSQDILPVGGPQHF.